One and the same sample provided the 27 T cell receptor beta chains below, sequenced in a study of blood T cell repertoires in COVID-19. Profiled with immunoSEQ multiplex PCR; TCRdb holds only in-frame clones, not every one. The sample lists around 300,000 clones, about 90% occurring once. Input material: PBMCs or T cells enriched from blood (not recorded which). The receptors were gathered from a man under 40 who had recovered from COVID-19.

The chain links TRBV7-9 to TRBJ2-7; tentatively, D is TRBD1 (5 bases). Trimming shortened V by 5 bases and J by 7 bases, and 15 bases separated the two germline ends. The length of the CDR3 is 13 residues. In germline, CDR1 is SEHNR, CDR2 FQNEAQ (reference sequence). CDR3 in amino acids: CASSPQGPGEQYF. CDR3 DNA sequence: TGTGCCAGCAGCCCCCAGGGCCCAGGGGAGCAGTACTTC.

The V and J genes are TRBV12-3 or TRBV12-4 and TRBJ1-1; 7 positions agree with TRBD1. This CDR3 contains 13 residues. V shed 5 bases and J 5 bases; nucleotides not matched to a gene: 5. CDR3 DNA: TGTGCCAGCAGTCTACCAGGGGGGACTGAAGCTTTCTTT. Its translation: CASSLPGGTEAFF.

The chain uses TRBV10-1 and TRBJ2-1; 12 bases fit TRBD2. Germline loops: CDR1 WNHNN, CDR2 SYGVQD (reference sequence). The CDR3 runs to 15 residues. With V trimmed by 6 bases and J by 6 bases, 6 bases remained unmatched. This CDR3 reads CASSQLAGGPNEQFF. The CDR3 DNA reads TGCGCCAGCAGCCAACTAGCGGGGGGTCCCAATGAGCAGTTCTTC.

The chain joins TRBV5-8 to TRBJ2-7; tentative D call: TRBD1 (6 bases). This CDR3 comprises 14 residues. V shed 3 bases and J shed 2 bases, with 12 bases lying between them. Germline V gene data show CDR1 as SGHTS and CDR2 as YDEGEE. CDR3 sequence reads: CASSSRGSPYEQYF. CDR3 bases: TGTGCCAGCAGCTCCAGGGGCAGTCCCTACGAGCAGTACTTC. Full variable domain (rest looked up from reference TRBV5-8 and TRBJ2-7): EAGVTQSPTHLIKTRGQQATLRCSPISGHTSVYWYQQALGLGLQFLLWYDEGEERNRGNFPPRFSGRQFPNYSSELNVNALELEDSALYLCASSSRGSPYEQYFGPGTRLTVT.

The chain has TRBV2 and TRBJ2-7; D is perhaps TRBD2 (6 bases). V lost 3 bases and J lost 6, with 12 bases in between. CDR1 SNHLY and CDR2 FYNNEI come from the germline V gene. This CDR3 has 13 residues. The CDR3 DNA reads TGTGCCAGCAGTGAGTGGCAGGGAGGCGAGCAGTACTTC. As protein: CASSEWQGGEQYF.

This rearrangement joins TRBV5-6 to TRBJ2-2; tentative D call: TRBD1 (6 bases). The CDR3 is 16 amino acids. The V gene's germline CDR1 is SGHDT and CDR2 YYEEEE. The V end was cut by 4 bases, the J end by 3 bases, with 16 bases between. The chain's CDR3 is CASSPIGDIDTGELFF. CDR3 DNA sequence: TGTGCCAGCAGCCCAATAGGGGACATAGACACCGGGGAGCTGTTTTTT.

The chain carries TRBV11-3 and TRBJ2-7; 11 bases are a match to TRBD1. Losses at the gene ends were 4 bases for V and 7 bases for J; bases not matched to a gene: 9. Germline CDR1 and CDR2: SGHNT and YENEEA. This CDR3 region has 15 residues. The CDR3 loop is CASSSGQGDLGEQYF. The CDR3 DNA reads TGTGCCAGCAGCTCGGGACAGGGGGACCTAGGGGAGCAGTACTTC. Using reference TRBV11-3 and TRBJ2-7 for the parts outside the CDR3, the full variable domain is EAGVVQSPRYKIIEKKQPVAFWCNPISGHNTLYWYLQNLGQGPELLIRYENEEAVDDSQLPKDRFSAERLKGVDSTLKIQPAELGDSAVYLCASSSGQGDLGEQYFGPGTRLTVT.

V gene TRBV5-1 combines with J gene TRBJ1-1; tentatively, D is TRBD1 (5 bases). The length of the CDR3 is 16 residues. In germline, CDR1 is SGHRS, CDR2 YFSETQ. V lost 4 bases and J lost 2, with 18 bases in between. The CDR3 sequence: CASSPTLTELNTEAFF. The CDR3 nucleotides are TGCGCCAGCAGCCCAACCCTGACAGAATTAAACACTGAAGCTTTCTTT.

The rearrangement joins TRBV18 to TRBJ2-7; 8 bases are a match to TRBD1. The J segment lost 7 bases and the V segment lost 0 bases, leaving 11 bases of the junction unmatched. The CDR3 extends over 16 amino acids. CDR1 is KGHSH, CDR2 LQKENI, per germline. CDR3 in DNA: TGTGCCAGCTCACCACCGGAGACAGGGGCCTTTAGTGAGCAGTACTTC. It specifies CASSPPETGAFSEQYF.

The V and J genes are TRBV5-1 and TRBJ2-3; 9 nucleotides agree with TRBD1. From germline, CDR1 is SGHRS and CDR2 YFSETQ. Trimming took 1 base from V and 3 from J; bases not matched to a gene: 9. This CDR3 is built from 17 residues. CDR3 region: CASSLLGQGGRTDTQYF. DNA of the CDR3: TGCGCCAGCAGCTTGTTGGGACAGGGAGGAAGGACAGATACGCAGTATTTT.

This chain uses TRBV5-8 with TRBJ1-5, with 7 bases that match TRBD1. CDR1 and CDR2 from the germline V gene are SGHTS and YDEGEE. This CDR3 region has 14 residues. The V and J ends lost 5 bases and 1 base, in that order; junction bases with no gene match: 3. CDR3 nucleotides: TGTGCCAGCAGTTCGACAGGGAGCAATCAGCCCCAGCATTTT. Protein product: CASSSTGSNQPQHF. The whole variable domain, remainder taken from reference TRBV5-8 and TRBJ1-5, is EAGVTQSPTHLIKTRGQQATLRCSPISGHTSVYWYQQALGLGLQFLLWYDEGEERNRGNFPPRFSGRQFPNYSSELNVNALELEDSALYLCASSSTGSNQPQHFGDGTRLSIL.

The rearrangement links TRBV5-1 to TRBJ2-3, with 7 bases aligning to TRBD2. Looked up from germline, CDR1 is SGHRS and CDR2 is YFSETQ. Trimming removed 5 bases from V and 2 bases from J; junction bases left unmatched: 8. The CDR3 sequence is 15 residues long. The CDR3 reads CASRPLAANTDTQYF. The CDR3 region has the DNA TGCGCCAGCAGGCCGCTAGCGGCCAACACAGATACGCAGTATTTT.

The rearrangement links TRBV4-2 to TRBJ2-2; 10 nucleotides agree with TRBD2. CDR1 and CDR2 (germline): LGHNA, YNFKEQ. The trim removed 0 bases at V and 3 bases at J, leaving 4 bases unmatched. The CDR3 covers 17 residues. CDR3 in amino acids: CASSQEVLAGYTGELFF. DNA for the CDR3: TGTGCCAGCAGCCAAGAAGTACTAGCGGGGTACACCGGGGAGCTGTTTTTT.

CDR3 nucleotide sequence: TGCAGTGCTAGTATAGGACAGGGGGCCCCCGAGACCCAGTACTTC. Translating it yields CSASIGQGAPETQYF. The chain uses TRBV20-1 and TRBJ2-5; 11 bases line up with TRBD1. The germline gives CDR1 DFQATT, CDR2 SNEGSKA (reference sequence). This CDR3 contains 15 residues. After removal of 3 bases from V and 5 bases from J, the junction contained 8 bases not matched to a gene.

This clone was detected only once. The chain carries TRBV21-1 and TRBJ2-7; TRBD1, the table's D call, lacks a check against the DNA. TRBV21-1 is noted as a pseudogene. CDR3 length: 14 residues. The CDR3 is CASRDRGSGGEQYF. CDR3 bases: TGTGCCAGCAGGGACAGGGGGTCAGGAGGCGAGCAGTACTTC.

The CDR3 DNA follows: TGTGCCAGCAGCTTAGATAGTTCCTCCGGAGAACCCCTCCACTTT. Its protein product is CASSLDSSSGEPLHF. V gene TRBV11-3 combines with J gene TRBJ1-6; no firm D call. This CDR3 region has 15 residues. Per the germline V gene, CDR1 is SGHNT and CDR2 is YENEEA. V was clipped by 0 bases and J by 12 bases, with 15 bases between them. The variable domain in full, with the rest retrieved from reference TRBV11-3 and TRBJ1-6, is EAGVVQSPRYKIIEKKQPVAFWCNPISGHNTLYWYLQNLGQGPELLIRYENEEAVDDSQLPKDRFSAERLKGVDSTLKIQPAELGDSAVYLCASSLDSSSGEPLHFGNGTRLTVT.

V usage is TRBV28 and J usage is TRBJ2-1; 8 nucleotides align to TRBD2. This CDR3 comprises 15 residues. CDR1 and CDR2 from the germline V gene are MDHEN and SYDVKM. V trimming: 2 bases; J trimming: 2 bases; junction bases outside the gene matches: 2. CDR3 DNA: TGTGCCAGCAGTTTAGTAGCGGGGACCTACAATGAGCAGTTCTTC. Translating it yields CASSLVAGTYNEQFF.

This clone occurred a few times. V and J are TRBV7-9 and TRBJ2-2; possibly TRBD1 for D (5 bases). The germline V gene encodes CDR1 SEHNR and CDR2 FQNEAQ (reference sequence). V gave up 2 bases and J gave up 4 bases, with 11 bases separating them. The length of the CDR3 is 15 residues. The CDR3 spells CASSLQQGLTGELFF. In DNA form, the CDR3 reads TGTGCCAGCAGCTTACAGCAGGGCCTCACCGGGGAGCTGTTTTTT.

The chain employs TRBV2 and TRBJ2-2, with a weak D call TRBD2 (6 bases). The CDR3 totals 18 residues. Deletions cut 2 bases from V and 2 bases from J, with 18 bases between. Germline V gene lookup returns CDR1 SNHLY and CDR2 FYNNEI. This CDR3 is CASSETNLGAGNTGELFF. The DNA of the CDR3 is TGTGCCAGCAGTGAAACCAATCTTGGAGCGGGTAACACCGGGGAGCTGTTTTTT.

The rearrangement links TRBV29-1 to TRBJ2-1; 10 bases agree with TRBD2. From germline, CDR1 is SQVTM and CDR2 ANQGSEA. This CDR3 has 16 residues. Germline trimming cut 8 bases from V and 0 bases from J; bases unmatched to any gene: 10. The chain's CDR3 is CSLRDSGGPSYNEQFF. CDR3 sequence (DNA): TGCAGCTTAAGAGATAGCGGGGGGCCCTCCTACAATGAGCAGTTCTTC.

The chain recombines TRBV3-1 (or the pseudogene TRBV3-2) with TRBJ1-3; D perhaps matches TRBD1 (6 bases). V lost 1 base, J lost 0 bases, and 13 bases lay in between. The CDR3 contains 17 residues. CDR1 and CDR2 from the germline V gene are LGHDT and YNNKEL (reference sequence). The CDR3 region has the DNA TGTGCCAGCAGCCAAGCCCCAGGGGCTTACTCTGGAAACACCATATATTTT. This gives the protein CASSQAPGAYSGNTIYF.

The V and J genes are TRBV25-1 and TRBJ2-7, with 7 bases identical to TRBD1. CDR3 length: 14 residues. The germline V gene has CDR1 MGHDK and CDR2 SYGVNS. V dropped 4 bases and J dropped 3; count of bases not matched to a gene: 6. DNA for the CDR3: TGTGCCAGCAGTGCCCAACAGGGGAACTACGAGCAGTACTTC. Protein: CASSAQQGNYEQYF.

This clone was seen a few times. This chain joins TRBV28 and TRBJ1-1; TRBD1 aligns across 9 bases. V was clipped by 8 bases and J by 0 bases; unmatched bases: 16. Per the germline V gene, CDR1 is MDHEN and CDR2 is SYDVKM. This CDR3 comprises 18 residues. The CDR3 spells CASWSFITGGLLNTEAFF. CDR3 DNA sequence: TGTGCCAGCTGGTCGTTTATTACAGGGGGCTTATTGAACACTGAAGCTTTCTTT.

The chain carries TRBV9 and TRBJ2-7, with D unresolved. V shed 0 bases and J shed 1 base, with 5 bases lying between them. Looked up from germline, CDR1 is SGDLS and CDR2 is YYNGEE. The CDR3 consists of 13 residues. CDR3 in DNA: TGTGCCAGCAGCGTAGCCCAATCCTACGAGCAGTACTTC. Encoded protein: CASSVAQSYEQYF. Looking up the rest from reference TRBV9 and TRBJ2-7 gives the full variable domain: DSGVTQTPKHLITATGQRVTLRCSPRSGDLSVYWYQQSLDQGLQFLIQYYNGEERAKGNILERFSAQQFPDLHSELNLSSLELGDSALYFCASSVAQSYEQYFGPGTRLTVT.

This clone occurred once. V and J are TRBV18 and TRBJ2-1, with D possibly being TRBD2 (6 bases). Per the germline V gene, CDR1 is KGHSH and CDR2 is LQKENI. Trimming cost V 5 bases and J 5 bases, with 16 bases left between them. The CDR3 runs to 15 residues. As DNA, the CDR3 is TGTGCCAGCTCAGTGCGGGATAGTGGGGACAATGAGCAGTTCTTC. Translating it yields CASSVRDSGDNEQFF.

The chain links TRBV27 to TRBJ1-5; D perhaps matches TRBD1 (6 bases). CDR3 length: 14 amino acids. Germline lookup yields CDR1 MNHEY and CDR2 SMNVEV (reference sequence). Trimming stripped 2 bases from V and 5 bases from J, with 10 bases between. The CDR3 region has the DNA TGTGCCAGCAGTTTAAGGGGGGGCGATCAGCCCCAGCATTTT. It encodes CASSLRGGDQPQHF.

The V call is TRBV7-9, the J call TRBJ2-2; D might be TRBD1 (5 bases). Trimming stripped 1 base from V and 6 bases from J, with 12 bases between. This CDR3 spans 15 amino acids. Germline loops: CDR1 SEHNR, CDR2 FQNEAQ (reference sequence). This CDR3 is CASSLDRQGAGELFF. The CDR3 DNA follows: TGTGCCAGCAGCTTAGATAGGCAGGGCGCCGGGGAGCTGTTTTTT. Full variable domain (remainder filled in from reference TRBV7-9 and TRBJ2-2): DTGVSQNPRHKITKRGQNVTFRCDPISEHNRLYWYRQTLGQGPEFLTYFQNEAQLEKSRLLSDRFSAERPKGSFSTLEIQRTEQGDSAMYLCASSLDRQGAGELFFGEGSRLTVL.